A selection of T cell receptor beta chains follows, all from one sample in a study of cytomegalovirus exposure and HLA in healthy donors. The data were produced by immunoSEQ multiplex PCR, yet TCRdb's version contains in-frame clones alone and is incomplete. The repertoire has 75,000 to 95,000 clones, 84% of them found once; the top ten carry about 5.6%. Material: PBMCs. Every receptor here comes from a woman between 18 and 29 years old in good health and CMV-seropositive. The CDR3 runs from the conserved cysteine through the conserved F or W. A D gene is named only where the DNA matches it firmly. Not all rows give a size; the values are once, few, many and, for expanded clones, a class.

cdr3_aa: CASSQAFRDRGRINEKLFF
cdr3_nt: TGCGCCAGCAGCCAAGCATTCCGAGACAGGGGAAGGATTAATGAAAAACTGTTTTTT
d_call: TRBD1
clone_size: .
cdr3_length: 19
v_call: TRBV4-1
j_call: TRBJ1-4

cdr3_aa: CASSTSMGTSSYNEQFF
cdr3_nt: TGTGCCAGCAGTACCAGTATGGGGACAAGCTCCTACAATGAGCAGTTCTTC
d_call: .
clone_size: .
cdr3_length: 17
v_call: TRBV27
j_call: TRBJ2-1

cdr3_aa: CAISTGRGEETQYF
cdr3_nt: TGTGCCATCAGTACTGGGCGGGGTGAGGAGACCCAGTACTTC
d_call: .
clone_size: .
cdr3_length: 14
v_call: TRBV10-3
j_call: TRBJ2-5

cdr3_aa: CASIRGLAGYNEQFF
cdr3_nt: TGTGCCAGCATTAGAGGACTAGCTGGTTACAATGAGCAGTTCTTC
d_call: TRBD2
clone_size: .
cdr3_length: 15
v_call: TRBV2
j_call: TRBJ2-1

cdr3_aa: CASSFRTVEGETQYF
cdr3_nt: TGTGCCAGCAGCTTCCGGACAGTTGAGGGGGAGACCCAGTACTTC
d_call: .
clone_size: .
cdr3_length: 15
v_call: TRBV11-1
j_call: TRBJ2-5

cdr3_aa: CASRLEGGGYQETQYF
cdr3_nt: TGTGCCAGCAGGCTAGAGGGAGGGGGATACCAAGAGACCCAGTACTTC
d_call: .
clone_size: .
cdr3_length: 16
v_call: TRBV5-4
j_call: TRBJ2-5

cdr3_aa: CASSSTRGQGEKSYGYTF
cdr3_nt: TGCGCCAGCAGCTCGACGCGGGGACAGGGAGAGAAGTCGTATGGCTACACCTTC
d_call: TRBD1
clone_size: .
cdr3_length: 18
v_call: TRBV5-1
j_call: TRBJ1-2

cdr3_aa: CASSFWGQGAGELFF
cdr3_nt: TGTGCCAGCAGTTTTTGGGGACAGGGGGCCGGGGAGCTGTTTTTT
d_call: TRBD1
clone_size: .
cdr3_length: 15
v_call: TRBV27
j_call: TRBJ2-2

cdr3_aa: CASSFKPPPGYEQYF
cdr3_nt: TGTGCCAGCAGTTTCAAACCCCCACCGGGCTACGAGCAGTACTTC
d_call: .
clone_size: .
cdr3_length: 15
v_call: TRBV28
j_call: TRBJ2-7

cdr3_aa: CASSLHSEAFF
cdr3_nt: TGTGCCAGCAGTTTACATTCTGAAGCTTTCTTT
d_call: .
clone_size: .
cdr3_length: 11
v_call: TRBV28
j_call: TRBJ1-1

cdr3_aa: CASSSQGTAFF
cdr3_nt: TGTGCCAGCAGTTCCCAGGGGACAGCTTTCTTT
d_call: .
clone_size: few
cdr3_length: 11
v_call: TRBV6-5
j_call: TRBJ1-1

cdr3_aa: CASSLGGGETQYF
cdr3_nt: TGTGCCAGCAGCTTGGGCGGGGGAGAGACCCAGTACTTC
d_call: TRBD2
clone_size: .
cdr3_length: 13
v_call: TRBV7-6
j_call: TRBJ2-5

cdr3_aa: CASRPLTGYGYTF
cdr3_nt: TGTGCCAGCAGACCGTTGACGGGCTATGGCTACACCTTC
d_call: .
clone_size: .
cdr3_length: 13
v_call: TRBV27
j_call: TRBJ1-2

cdr3_aa: CASSKTGLNYGYTF
cdr3_nt: TGTGCCAGCAGTAAGACAGGGCTTAACTATGGCTACACCTTC
d_call: TRBD1
clone_size: .
cdr3_length: 14
v_call: TRBV6-5
j_call: TRBJ1-2

cdr3_aa: CASSVDPPSSGNTIYF
cdr3_nt: TGTGCCAGCAGCGTAGATCCCCCTAGCTCTGGAAACACCATATATTTT
d_call: .
clone_size: .
cdr3_length: 16
v_call: TRBV9
j_call: TRBJ1-3

cdr3_aa: CASSEPTGRDGIDF
cdr3_nt: TGTGCCAGCAGTGAACCCACGGGAAGAGACGGAATCGATTTC
d_call: .
clone_size: .
cdr3_length: 14
v_call: TRBV2
j_call: TRBJ2-7

cdr3_aa: CAISDRVRGNTIYF
cdr3_nt: TGTGCCATCAGTGACAGGGTGCGGGGAAACACCATATATTTT
d_call: .
clone_size: .
cdr3_length: 14
v_call: TRBV10-3
j_call: TRBJ1-3

cdr3_aa: CAWSPGQQTQYF
cdr3_nt: TGTGCCTGGAGTCCGGGACAGCAGACCCAGTACTTC
d_call: TRBD1
clone_size: .
cdr3_length: 12
v_call: TRBV30
j_call: TRBJ2-5

cdr3_aa: CASSEGLSYEQYF
cdr3_nt: TGTGCCAGCAGTGAAGGTCTGAGCTACGAGCAGTACTTC
d_call: .
clone_size: .
cdr3_length: 13
v_call: TRBV25-1
j_call: TRBJ2-7

cdr3_aa: CASSVTGTGGGEQYF
cdr3_nt: TGCGCCAGCAGCGTAACCGGGACAGGGGGCGGCGAGCAGTACTTC
d_call: TRBD1
clone_size: .
cdr3_length: 15
v_call: TRBV5-1
j_call: TRBJ2-7

cdr3_aa: CASGLADRFHYGYTF
cdr3_nt: TGTGCTAGTGGTTTGGCCGACAGGTTCCACTATGGCTACACCTTC
d_call: .
clone_size: .
cdr3_length: 15
v_call: TRBV12-5
j_call: TRBJ1-2

cdr3_aa: CAWSFRGYGYTF
cdr3_nt: TGTGCCTGGAGCTTCCGGGGTTATGGCTACACCTTC
d_call: .
clone_size: .
cdr3_length: 12
v_call: TRBV30
j_call: TRBJ1-2

cdr3_aa: CSVARVGTEAFF
cdr3_nt: TGCAGCGTTGCCAGGGTTGGCACTGAAGCTTTCTTT
d_call: .
clone_size: .
cdr3_length: 12
v_call: TRBV29-1
j_call: TRBJ1-1

cdr3_aa: CASSSIGTASNQPQHF
cdr3_nt: TGTGCCAGCAGTTCCATAGGGACAGCTTCGAATCAGCCCCAGCATTTT
d_call: TRBD1
clone_size: once
cdr3_length: 16
v_call: TRBV27
j_call: TRBJ1-5

cdr3_aa: CASSKSQGAISPLHF
cdr3_nt: TGTGCCAGCAGTAAATCTCAGGGGGCGATTTCACCCCTCCACTTT
d_call: TRBD1
clone_size: .
cdr3_length: 15
v_call: TRBV5-4
j_call: TRBJ1-6